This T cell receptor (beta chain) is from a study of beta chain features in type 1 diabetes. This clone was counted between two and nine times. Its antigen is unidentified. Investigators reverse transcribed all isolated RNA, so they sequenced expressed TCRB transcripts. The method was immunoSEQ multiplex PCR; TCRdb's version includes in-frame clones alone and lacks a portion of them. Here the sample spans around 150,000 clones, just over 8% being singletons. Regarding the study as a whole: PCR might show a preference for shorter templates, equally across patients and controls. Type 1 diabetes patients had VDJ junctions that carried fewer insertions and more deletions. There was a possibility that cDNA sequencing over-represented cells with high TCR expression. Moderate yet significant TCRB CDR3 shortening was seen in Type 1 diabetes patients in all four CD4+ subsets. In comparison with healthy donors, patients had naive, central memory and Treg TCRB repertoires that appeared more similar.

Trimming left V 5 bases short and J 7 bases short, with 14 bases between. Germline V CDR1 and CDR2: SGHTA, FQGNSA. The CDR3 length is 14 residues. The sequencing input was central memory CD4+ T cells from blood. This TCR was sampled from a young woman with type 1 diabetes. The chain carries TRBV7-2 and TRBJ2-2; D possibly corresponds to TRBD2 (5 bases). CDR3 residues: CASSPQGSFGELFF. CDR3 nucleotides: TGTGCCAGCAGCCCTCAAGGGAGTTTCGGGGAGCTGTTTTTT.